This T cell receptor (beta chain) originates from a study of blood T cell repertoires in COVID-19. Sequenced by immunoSEQ multiplex PCR; TCRdb stores in-frame clones only, minus some. The sample records around 170,000 clones, roughly 74% being singletons. The source material was peripheral blood. The sequence came from an elderly woman with acute or convalescent COVID-19.

The chain's CDR3 is CASSPTQINTGELFF. The CDR3 region has the DNA TGTGCCAGCTCACCAACCCAGATTAACACCGGGGAGCTGTTTTTT. This chain joins TRBV18 and TRBJ2-2; D remains unclear. This CDR3 has 15 amino acids. Looked up from germline, CDR1 is KGHSH and CDR2 is LQKENI. The V and J ends lost 2 bases and 2 bases respectively, with 9 bases between them.